This is a list of T cell receptor beta chains from one sample in a study of T cell repertoires in cytomegalovirus infection. TCRdb re-called the reads with MiXCR, one entry per CDR3 protein. The top ten clones hold 7.5% to 10% of a sample with over 200,000 distinct CDR3 sequences, roughly 13% of them seen once. The sample taken for sequencing was PBMCs. The receptors were sampled from a human donor in good health (CMV status not recorded). Some clones in this sample may be carry-over from other donors' samples. Both conserved end residues are part of each CDR3. D genes are given only for firm matches. Clone sizes are given selectively: once, few, many, or a class where the clone is expanded.

j_call d_call cdr3_length clone_size v_call cdr3_aa cdr3_nt
TRBJ1-1 - 16 few TRBV12-5 CASGLARGAENTEAFF TGTGCTAGTGGTTTGGCCCGAGGGGCTGAGAACACTGAAGCTTTCTTT
TRBJ2-1 TRBD2 18 few TRBV6-2/TRBV6-3 CASSPRPGTSGRADEQFF TGTGCCAGCAGTCCTCGTCCCGGGACTAGCGGGAGGGCCGATGAGCAGTTCTTC
TRBJ1-4 TRBD1 13 - TRBV29-1 CSVDDRAGEKLFF TGCAGCGTTGATGACAGGGCGGGGGAAAAACTGTTTTTT
TRBJ2-5 TRBD2 17 few TRBV12-3/TRBV12-4 CASSLRASGGSQETQYF TGTGCCAGCAGTTTAAGGGCTAGCGGGGGATCTCAAGAGACCCAGTACTTC
TRBJ1-1 - 15 - TRBV27 CASKLDTTSNTEAFF TGTGCCAGCAAGTTGGACACAACCTCGAACACTGAAGCTTTCTTT
TRBJ1-1 - 13 few TRBV9 CASSVDGATEAFF TGTGCCAGCAGCGTAGACGGGGCCACTGAAGCTTTCTTT
TRBJ1-1 TRBD1 15 - TRBV28 CASNIRDREGGEAFF TGTGCCAGCAACATCCGGGACAGGGAGGGTGGTGAAGCTTTCTTT
TRBJ2-1 TRBD2 18 few TRBV7-3 CASSLSPGASGSSYEQFF TGTGCCAGCAGCTTATCCCCGGGGGCTAGCGGGAGTTCGTATGAGCAGTTCTTC
TRBJ1-5 - 14 few TRBV20-1 CSASAGVSNQPQHF TGCAGTGCTAGCGCCGGGGTATCAAATCAGCCCCAGCATTTT
TRBJ2-5 - 13 few TRBV10-2 CASTPGFLETQYF TGCGCCAGCACCCCCGGGTTTTTGGAGACCCAGTACTTC
TRBJ1-4 - 15 many TRBV7-2 CASSPRLGADEKLFF TGTGCCAGCAGCCCCCGGTTGGGGGCGGATGAAAAACTGTTTTTT
TRBJ2-7 TRBD2 16 - TRBV3-1 CASSQYSGSKHYEQYF TGTGCCAGCAGCCAATATAGCGGGAGCAAACACTACGAGCAGTACTTC
TRBJ1-1 - 12 - TRBV29-1 CSVRIQNTEAFF TGCAGCGTTAGAATCCAGAACACTGAAGCTTTCTTT
TRBJ2-1 TRBD2 15 - TRBV19 CASSIVGGGRNEQFF TGTGCCAGTAGTATAGTCGGGGGGGGGCGTAATGAGCAGTTCTTC
TRBJ1-2 - 16 few TRBV7-2 CANSLASNRLNYGYTF TGTGCCAACAGCTTAGCGTCGAACAGGCTGAACTATGGCTACACCTTC
TRBJ1-1 TRBD1 16 many TRBV12-3/TRBV12-4 CASSALTGTANTEAFF TGTGCCAGCAGTGCCCTCACCGGGACAGCGAACACTGAAGCTTTCTTT
TRBJ1-2 TRBD1 13 - TRBV12-3/TRBV12-4 CASGIQGARGYTF TGTGCCAGCGGGATACAGGGGGCAAGAGGCTACACCTTC
TRBJ1-3 TRBD1 16 - TRBV5-1 CAGSPYPDRVGNTIYF TGCGCCGGCAGCCCCTACCCAGACAGGGTCGGAAACACCATATATTTT
TRBJ1-5 TRBD1 15 few TRBV5-1 CASSPGQGRNQPQHF TGCGCCAGCAGCCCCGGACAGGGCCGCAATCAGCCCCAGCATTTT
TRBJ2-7 - 13 many TRBV7-9 CASSPGDSYEQYF TGTGCCAGCAGCCCGGGGGACTCCTACGAGCAGTACTTC
TRBJ2-7 - 13 - TRBV5-6 CASSLGLGREQYF TGTGCCAGCAGCTTGGGGTTGGGAAGGGAGCAGTACTTC
TRBJ2-1 - 14 once TRBV20-1 CSARIQQGVNEQFF TGCAGTGCTAGAATACAGCAAGGGGTCAATGAGCAGTTCTTC
TRBJ1-5 - 15 - TRBV6-2/TRBV6-3 CASRMRGYAYQPQHF TGTGCCAGCAGGATGCGGGGGTACGCTTATCAGCCCCAGCATTTT
TRBJ2-4 - 14 - TRBV6-4 CASSERAGPYIQYF TGTGCCAGCAGTGAGAGGGCCGGGCCTTACATTCAGTACTTC
TRBJ2-7 TRBD1 16 many TRBV7-2 CASSLLGQGDLGEQYF TGTGCCAGCAGCTTACTAGGACAGGGGGATTTAGGCGAGCAGTACTTC
TRBJ2-1 - 16 few TRBV9 CASSASGAGAYNEQFF TGTGCCAGCAGCGCCTCGGGGGCGGGAGCCTACAATGAGCAGTTCTTC
TRBJ1-5 - 16 - TRBV19 CASSIVGGELDQPQHF TGTGCCAGTAGTATAGTTGGGGGGGAGTTGGATCAGCCCCAGCATTTT
TRBJ1-1 TRBD1 14 few TRBV6-5 CASSYRQGNTEAFF TGTGCCAGCAGTTACCGACAGGGGAACACTGAAGCTTTCTTT
TRBJ1-3 TRBD1 17 many TRBV6-6 CASSYPGQGNSGNTIYF TGTGCCAGCAGTTACCCCGGACAGGGGAACTCTGGAAACACCATATATTTT
TRBJ1-1 - 14 many TRBV28 CASSHRTENTEAFF TGTGCCAGCAGTCATAGGACAGAGAACACTGAAGCTTTCTTT
TRBJ2-2 - 13 many TRBV3-1 CASSRRRGGELFF TGTGCCAGCAGCCGCCGGAGGGGCGGGGAGCTGTTTTTT
TRBJ2-6 - 15 - TRBV5-6 CASRMTASGANVLTF TGTGCCAGCAGGATGACAGCTTCTGGGGCCAACGTCCTGACTTTC
TRBJ1-1 TRBD1 13 - TRBV29-1 CSGTTGGLTEAFF TGCAGCGGAACAACAGGGGGCCTCACTGAAGCTTTCTTT
TRBJ1-2 - 14 many TRBV7-3 CASSLNLGLHGYTF TGTGCCAGCAGCTTAAACTTGGGACTTCATGGCTACACCTTC
TRBJ2-1 - 15 - TRBV7-9 CASRNGGRGDNEQFF TGTGCCAGCAGAAACGGGGGACGAGGAGACAATGAGCAGTTCTTC
TRBJ1-1 - 14 many TRBV12-3/TRBV12-4 CASSAFRGNTEAFF TGTGCCAGCAGCGCATTCAGGGGAAACACTGAAGCTTTCTTT
TRBJ2-1 - 18 many TRBV7-8 CASSLRAGAAPSYNEQFF TGTGCCAGCAGCTTGAGGGCTGGGGCGGCGCCCTCCTACAATGAGCAGTTCTTC
TRBJ2-7 TRBD2 15 - TRBV11-2 CASSPAGGLPYEQYF TGTGCCAGCAGCCCAGCGGGAGGCCTTCCTTACGAGCAGTACTTC
TRBJ1-1 - 14 many TRBV15 CATSRDGGNTEAFF TGTGCCACCAGCAGAGATGGGGGGAACACTGAAGCTTTCTTT
TRBJ2-1 TRBD2 15 few TRBV20-1 CSARTLAGSYNEQFF TGCAGTGCTAGAACTCTAGCGGGCTCCTACAATGAGCAGTTCTTC
TRBJ2-1 - 17 - TRBV6-2/TRBV6-3 CASSYHQGQGKYNEQFF TGTGCCAGCAGTTACCACCAGGGGCAAGGGAAATACAATGAGCAGTTCTTC
TRBJ2-5 - 18 many TRBV14 CASSQDGAHLIRQETQYF TGTGCCAGCAGCCAAGATGGGGCCCATCTTATACGACAAGAGACCCAGTACTTC
TRBJ1-5 - 15 few TRBV5-1 CASSQGFGGNQPQHF TGCGCCAGCAGCCAGGGGTTCGGAGGCAATCAGCCCCAGCATTTT
TRBJ2-6 - 16 - TRBV6-1 CASSYPRGTGANVLTF TGTGCCAGCAGTTACCCCCGTGGCACTGGGGCCAACGTCCTGACTTTC
TRBJ2-7 TRBD2 15 - TRBV6-2/TRBV6-3 CASSYSRLAGVEQYF TGTGCCAGCAGTTACTCGCGACTAGCGGGAGTCGAGCAGTACTTC
TRBJ1-3 - 14 many TRBV7-8 CASSLGLAEDTIYF TGTGCCAGCAGCCTAGGACTAGCCGAGGACACCATATATTTT
TRBJ1-2 TRBD1 16 few TRBV20-1 CSARVRRTGPNYGYTF TGCAGTGCTAGAGTCCGTCGGACAGGCCCTAACTATGGCTACACCTTC
TRBJ1-6 - 17 many TRBV6-6 CASSRDSGTTYNSPLHF TGTGCCAGCAGTCGGGACTCGGGGACCACCTATAATTCACCCCTCCACTTT
TRBJ1-5 - 14 few TRBV29-1 CSVALGDSGQPQHF TGCAGCGTTGCTCTGGGGGATTCAGGGCAGCCCCAGCATTTT